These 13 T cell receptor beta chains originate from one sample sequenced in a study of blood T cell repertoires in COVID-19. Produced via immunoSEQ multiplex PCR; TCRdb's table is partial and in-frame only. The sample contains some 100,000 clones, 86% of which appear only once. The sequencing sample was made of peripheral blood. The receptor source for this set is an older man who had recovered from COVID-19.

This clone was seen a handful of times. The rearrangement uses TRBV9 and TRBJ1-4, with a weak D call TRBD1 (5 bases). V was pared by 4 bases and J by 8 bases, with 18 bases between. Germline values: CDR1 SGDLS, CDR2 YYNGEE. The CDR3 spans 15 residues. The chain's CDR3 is CASSSPGTAEEKLFF. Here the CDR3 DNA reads TGTGCCAGCAGCTCGCCGGGGACTGCGGAAGAAAAACTGTTTTTT.

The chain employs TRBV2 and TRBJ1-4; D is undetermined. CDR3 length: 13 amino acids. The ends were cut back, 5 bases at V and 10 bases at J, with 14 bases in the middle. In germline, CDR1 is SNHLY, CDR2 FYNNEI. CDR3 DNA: TGTGCCAGCAGTTATAGGACGGGAGGAAAACTGTTTTTT. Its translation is CASSYRTGGKLFF.

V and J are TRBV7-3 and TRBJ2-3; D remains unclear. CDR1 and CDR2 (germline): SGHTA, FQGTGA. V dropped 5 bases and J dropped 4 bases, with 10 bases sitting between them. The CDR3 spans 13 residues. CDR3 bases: TGTGCCAGCAGCCCTCCTATGTCAGATACGCAGTATTTT. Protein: CASSPPMSDTQYF.

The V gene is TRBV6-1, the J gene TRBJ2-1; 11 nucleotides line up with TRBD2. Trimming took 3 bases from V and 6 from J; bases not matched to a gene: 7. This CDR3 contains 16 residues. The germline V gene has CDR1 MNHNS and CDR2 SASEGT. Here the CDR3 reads CASSDSSGRAINEQFF. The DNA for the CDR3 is TGTGCCAGCAGTGACAGTAGCGGGAGGGCCATCAATGAGCAGTTCTTC.

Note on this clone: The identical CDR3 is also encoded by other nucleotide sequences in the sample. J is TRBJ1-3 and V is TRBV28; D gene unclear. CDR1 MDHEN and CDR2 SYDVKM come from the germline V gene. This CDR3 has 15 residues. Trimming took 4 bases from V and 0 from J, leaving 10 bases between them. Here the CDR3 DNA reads TGTGCCAGCAGTTCCACCGGCGGCTCTGGAAACACCATATATTTT. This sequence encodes CASSSTGGSGNTIYF.

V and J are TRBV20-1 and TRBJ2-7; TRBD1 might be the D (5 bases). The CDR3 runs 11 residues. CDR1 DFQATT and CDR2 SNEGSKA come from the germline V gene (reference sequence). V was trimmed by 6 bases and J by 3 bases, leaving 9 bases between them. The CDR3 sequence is CSAGQVYEQYF. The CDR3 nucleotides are TGCAGTGCCGGACAAGTCTACGAGCAGTACTTC.

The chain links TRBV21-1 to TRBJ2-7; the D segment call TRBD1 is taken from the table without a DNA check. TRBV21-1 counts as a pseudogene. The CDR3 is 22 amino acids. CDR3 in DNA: TGTGCCAGCAGCCCACACGGAGAAAGACAGGCCGCTCACCCGAATCTCTCCTACGAGCAGTACTTC. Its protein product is CASSPHGERQAAHPNLSYEQYF.

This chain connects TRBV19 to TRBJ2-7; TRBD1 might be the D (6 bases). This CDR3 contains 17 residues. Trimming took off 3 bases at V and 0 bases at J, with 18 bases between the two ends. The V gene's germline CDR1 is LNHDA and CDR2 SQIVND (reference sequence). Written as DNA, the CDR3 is TGTGCCAGTAGTATCCGAGAGAGCCAGGGACACTCCTACGAGCAGTACTTC. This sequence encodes CASSIRESQGHSYEQYF.

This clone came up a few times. CDR3: CASSSLSRVGYAEAFF. Written as DNA, the CDR3 is TGTGCCAGCAGTTCTCTTTCCAGGGTCGGGTACGCTGAAGCTTTCTTT. The chain links TRBV28 to TRBJ1-1; D possibly corresponds to TRBD1 (5 bases). This CDR3 comprises 16 residues. The V and J ends lost 4 bases and 6 bases respectively, with 21 bases between them. CDR1 is MDHEN, CDR2 SYDVKM, per germline.

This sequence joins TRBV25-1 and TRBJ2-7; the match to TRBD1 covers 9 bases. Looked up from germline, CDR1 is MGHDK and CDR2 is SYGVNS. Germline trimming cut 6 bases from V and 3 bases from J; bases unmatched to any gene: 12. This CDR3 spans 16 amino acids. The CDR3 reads CASRGFGTGTLYEQYF. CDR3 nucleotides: TGTGCCAGCAGAGGATTCGGGACAGGGACCCTCTACGAGCAGTACTTC.

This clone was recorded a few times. The CDR3 DNA follows: TGTGCCAGCAGTTACTCGGTCCGGAGCGGGAGGGCGACAGATACGCAGTATTTT. Its translation is CASSYSVRSGRATDTQYF. V usage is TRBV6-2 or TRBV6-3 and J usage is TRBJ2-3, with 10 bases fitting TRBD2. The CDR3 runs 18 residues. Germline V gives CDR1 MNHEY, CDR2 SVGEGT. J was trimmed by 3 bases and V by 0 bases; bases with no gene match: 9.

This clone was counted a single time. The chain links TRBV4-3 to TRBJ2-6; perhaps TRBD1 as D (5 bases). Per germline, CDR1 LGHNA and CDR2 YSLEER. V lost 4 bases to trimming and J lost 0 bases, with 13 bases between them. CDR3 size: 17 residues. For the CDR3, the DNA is TGCGCCAGCAGCCCTATATACGACAGCTCTGGGGCCAACGTCCTGACTTTC. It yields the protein CASSPIYDSSGANVLTF.

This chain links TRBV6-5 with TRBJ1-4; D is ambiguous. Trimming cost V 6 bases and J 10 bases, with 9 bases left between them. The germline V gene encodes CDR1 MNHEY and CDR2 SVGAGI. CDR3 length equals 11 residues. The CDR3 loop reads CASSSEGKLFF. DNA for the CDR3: TGTGCCAGCAGCTCGGAGGGAAAACTGTTTTTT.